Listed below are T cell receptor beta chains from one sample, sequenced in a study of blood T cell repertoires in COVID-19. TCRdb keeps only in-frame clones here, not all; method: immunoSEQ multiplex PCR. In the table there are 200,000 or so clones, more than 85% of which are singletons. What was sequenced was peripheral blood. Receptors originate from a man in his forties or fifties with active or convalescent COVID-19. Each CDR3 is given with its conserved first and last residue. Each record gives: CDR3 protein, CDR3 DNA, J gene, clone size, V gene, D gene. A D gene is named only where the DNA matches it firmly. For some rows the clone size is stated as once, few or many, or as a class when expanded; others skip it.

CAWKRTGTEAFF TGTGCCTGGAAGAGGACAGGGACTGAAGCTTTCTTT TRBJ1-1 NA TRBV30 TRBD1
CSVGLAGGHEQYF TGCAGCGTCGGACTAGCGGGAGGCCACGAGCAGTACTTC TRBJ2-7 NA TRBV29-1 TRBD2
CASSQGRGGGYYEQYF TGTGCCAGCAGCCAAGGGCGCGGGGGAGGTTACTACGAGCAGTACTTC TRBJ2-7 NA TRBV3-1/TRBV3-2 TRBD2
CASSVQDATNEKLFF TGTGCCAGCAGCGTACAGGATGCAACTAATGAAAAACTGTTTTTT TRBJ1-4 NA TRBV7-6 NA
CASSLWGGVRETQYF TGTGCCAGCAGCTTATGGGGCGGGGTAAGGGAGACCCAGTACTTC TRBJ2-5 NA TRBV7-3 NA
CASSSPGGRERNEQFF TGTGCCAGCAGCTCCCCTGGAGGGAGAGAAAGGAATGAGCAGTTCTTC TRBJ2-1 NA TRBV11-2 NA
CASGPDRGYGEKLFF TGTGCTAGTGGCCCCGACAGGGGGTACGGTGAAAAACTGTTTTTT TRBJ1-4 NA TRBV12-5 TRBD1
CASSQDVRGPGLAPRSSYEQYF TGCGCCAGCAGCCAAGATGTCAGGGGACCGGGACTAGCGCCGAGGAGCTCCTACGAGCAGTACTTC TRBJ2-7 many TRBV4-1 TRBD2
CASSPPGNQNSPLHF TGTGCCAGCAGCCCCCCCGGGAACCAGAATTCACCCCTCCACTTT TRBJ1-6 NA TRBV7-9 NA
CASSGPGIETQYF TGTGCCAGCAGCGGGCCAGGGATCGAGACCCAGTACTTC TRBJ2-5 NA TRBV9 NA
CASRRGQGGNGYTF TGTGCCAGTCGGCGGGGACAGGGGGGCAATGGCTACACCTTC TRBJ1-2 NA TRBV2 TRBD1
CASSLLQGYGYTF TGTGCCAGCAGTTTATTACAGGGCTATGGCTACACCTTC TRBJ1-2 NA TRBV28 NA
CASSDQNSPLHF TGTGCCAGCAGTGACCAGAATTCACCCCTCCACTTT TRBJ1-6 NA TRBV6-4 NA
CASSPSGRDQYF TGCGCCAGCAGCCCTAGCGGGAGGGACCAGTACTTC TRBJ2-5 NA TRBV4-1 TRBD2
CASRLGGTGVPSGNTIYF TGCGCCAGCAGACTAGGGGGGACAGGGGTTCCCTCTGGAAACACCATATATTTT TRBJ1-3 NA TRBV5-1 TRBD1
CASSTPRGQGNYGYTF TGTGCCAGTAGTACACCCCGCGGACAGGGCAACTATGGCTACACCTTC TRBJ1-2 NA TRBV19 TRBD1
CASSTFRDRGSYEQYF TGTGCCAGCAGTACTTTCCGGGACAGGGGGTCCTACGAGCAGTACTTC TRBJ2-7 NA TRBV28 TRBD1
CASSITGPYNQPQHF TGTGCCAGTAGTATAACAGGGCCATACAATCAGCCCCAGCATTTT TRBJ1-5 NA TRBV19 NA
CSVPGQTPFSNTDTQYF TGCAGCGTCCCCGGACAGACCCCCTTTTCAAATACAGATACGCAGTATTTT TRBJ2-3 once TRBV29-1 NA
CASSDSTGGPMNTEAFF TGTGCCAGCAGCGACTCGACAGGGGGGCCCATGAACACTGAAGCTTTCTTT TRBJ1-1 NA TRBV9 TRBD1
CASSLAAGGNTIYF TGTGCCAGCAGCTTAGCGGCGGGAGGAAACACCATATATTTT TRBJ1-3 few TRBV7-2 NA
CASSPRGGSNQPQHF TGTGCCAGCTCACCTAGAGGGGGAAGCAATCAGCCCCAGCATTTT TRBJ1-5 NA TRBV18 NA
CASSAKTGERGEQYF TGTGCCAGCAGCGCCAAGACAGGGGAGAGGGGCGAGCAGTACTTC TRBJ2-7 NA TRBV13 TRBD1
CASSSIVVTGREHGYTF TGTGCCAGCAGCTCAATTGTTGTGACAGGGCGGGAACATGGCTACACCTTC TRBJ1-2 NA TRBV7-8 TRBD1
CASSKRGGRFNEQFF TGTGCCAGTTCCAAGAGGGGGGGCCGATTCAATGAGCAGTTCTTC TRBJ2-1 NA TRBV25-1 NA
CASSVSVYGGGELFF TGTGCCAGCAGCGTGTCCGTATACGGGGGCGGGGAGCTGTTTTTT TRBJ2-2 NA TRBV9 NA
CASSVQNRGTEAFF TGTGCCAGCTCCGTCCAGAACAGGGGTACTGAAGCTTTCTTT TRBJ1-1 NA TRBV18 TRBD1
CASSHEQGSTNEKLFF TGCGCCAGCAGCCATGAACAGGGGAGCACTAATGAAAAACTGTTTTTT TRBJ1-4 NA TRBV4-1 TRBD1
CAWTRTGNTEAFF TGTGCCTGGACCCGAACAGGGAACACTGAAGCTTTCTTT TRBJ1-1 NA TRBV30 NA
CASSPRTGGRTGELFF TGTGCCAGCTCACCACGGACAGGGGGCAGGACCGGGGAGCTGTTTTTT TRBJ2-2 NA TRBV18 TRBD1
CASSLPGRDEQYF TGTGCCAGCAGCTTGCCAGGGAGGGACGAGCAGTACTTC TRBJ2-7 NA TRBV5-4 TRBD2
CASSLSSYGYTF TGTGCCAGCAGTTTATCCTCCTATGGCTACACCTTC TRBJ1-2 NA TRBV28 NA
CASRTEGNTIYF TGTGCCAGTAGGACAGAAGGAAACACCATATATTTT TRBJ1-3 NA TRBV19 NA
CASSGPGLYPHSYNEQFF TGTGCCAGCAGCGGCCCGGGACTGTACCCCCACTCCTACAATGAGCAGTTCTTC TRBJ2-1 once TRBV9 NA
CASSSQYPGTGSGGQPQHF TGTGCCAGCTCATCGCAATATCCAGGGACAGGGTCTGGTGGTCAGCCCCAGCATTTT TRBJ1-5 NA TRBV18 TRBD1
CATSTWTAQPQHF TGTGCCACCAGCACCTGGACAGCCCAGCCCCAGCATTTT TRBJ1-5 NA TRBV15 NA
CSVGTSQETQYF TGCAGCGTTGGAACTTCCCAAGAGACCCAGTACTTC TRBJ2-5 NA TRBV29-1 NA
CASTPTVSSYEQYF TGTGCCAGCACCCCGACAGTCTCCTCCTACGAGCAGTACTTC TRBJ2-7 NA TRBV5-4 NA
CASSIGLPMNTEAFF TGTGCCAGCAGTATCGGACTTCCCATGAACACTGAAGCTTTCTTT TRBJ1-1 NA TRBV27 NA
CASSYSAGHSYEQYF TGTGCCAGCAGTTACTCCGCGGGGCACTCCTACGAGCAGTACTTC TRBJ2-7 NA TRBV6-5 NA
CASSPGITGIDTQYF TGTGCCAGCAGTCCCGGGATTACAGGGATAGATACGCAGTATTTT TRBJ2-3 NA TRBV27 NA
CASSQGQGLAEQYF TGTGCCAGCAGCCAAGGACAGGGCCTCGCCGAGCAGTACTTC TRBJ2-7 NA TRBV28 TRBD1
CASSPGHGGDYGYTF TGTGCCAGCAGTCCAGGACACGGTGGAGACTATGGCTACACCTTC TRBJ1-2 NA TRBV7-3 NA
CACPGGSTDTQYF TGTGCCTGTCCTGGCGGTAGCACAGATACGCAGTATTTT TRBJ2-3 NA TRBV30 NA
CASSTGPGAKNIQYF TGTGCCAGTAGTACAGGCCCTGGTGCCAAAAACATTCAGTACTTC TRBJ2-4 NA TRBV19 NA
CASSLQAGGSETQYF TGTGCCAGCAGCTTGCAAGCAGGGGGCAGTGAGACCCAGTACTTC TRBJ2-5 NA TRBV5-4 TRBD1
CASSYLRQGSVIDTQYF TGTGCCAGCAGTTACTTACGACAGGGGAGTGTTATAGATACGCAGTATTTT TRBJ2-3 NA TRBV6-2/TRBV6-3 TRBD1
CASSRQELIILNNEKLFF TGTGCCAGCAGTAGACAGGAGCTGATCATTTTAAATAATGAAAAACTGTTTTTT TRBJ1-4 NA TRBV2 NA
CASSLVARGRDEQYF TGTGCCAGCAGCTTGGTGGCACGGGGTCGGGACGAGCAGTACTTC TRBJ2-7 NA TRBV5-6 NA
CASSPWTSVDEQYF TGTGCCAGCAGCCCTTGGACATCCGTGGACGAGCAGTACTTC TRBJ2-7 NA TRBV7-2 NA
CASRSSGGSTDTQYF TGTGCCAGCAGAAGTAGCGGGGGGAGCACAGATACGCAGTATTTT TRBJ2-3 NA TRBV6-6 TRBD2
CASSLPGQGGTEAFF TGTGCCAGCAGTTTGCCCGGACAGGGTGGGACTGAAGCTTTCTTT TRBJ1-1 NA TRBV28 TRBD1
CASSYLTGQETQYF TGCGCCAGCAGCTACCTGACTGGCCAAGAGACCCAGTACTTC TRBJ2-5 NA TRBV5-1 NA
CASSPFLGQGTDTQYF TGTGCCAGCAGTCCTTTCCTGGGACAGGGAACAGATACGCAGTATTTT TRBJ2-3 NA TRBV28 TRBD1
CATSERGASGRHEQYF TGTGCCACCAGTGAGCGGGGGGCTAGCGGGAGACACGAGCAGTACTTC TRBJ2-7 few TRBV24-1 TRBD2
CASSPLGQDYGYTF TGCGCCAGCAGCCCGCTAGGACAGGACTATGGCTACACCTTC TRBJ1-2 NA TRBV5-1 TRBD1
CASSEGVVGLEAFF TGTGCCAGCAGTGAAGGGGTTGTGGGCTTGGAAGCTTTCTTT TRBJ1-1 few TRBV2 NA
CASSAQAPYEQYF TGTGCCAGTTCAGCGCAAGCCCCCTACGAGCAGTACTTC TRBJ2-7 NA TRBV19 NA
CASSLPEGGHTEAFF TGTGCCAGCAGCTTACCCGAGGGGGGGCACACTGAAGCTTTCTTT TRBJ1-1 NA TRBV7-3 NA
CASSQRLAGGETQYF TGTGCCAGCAGCCAAAGACTAGCGGGGGGAGAGACCCAGTACTTC TRBJ2-5 NA TRBV3-1/TRBV3-2 TRBD2